What follows is one TCR beta chain and its context. The antigen is undetermined. Clones were sequenced by immunoSEQ multiplex PCR, and TCRdb holds only the in-frame ones, with some missing. This sample carries about 69,000 clones, 90% of them seen once, and the ten largest clones take roughly 10%. The sample comes from a study of OX40 agonist ivuxolimab in advanced cancers. Study findings and constraints: Expanded clones belonging to CD8+ T cells outnumbered, on average, those of CD4+. Within 6 weeks, CD4+ and CD8+ blood T cells expanded clonally at 0.1 to 3.0 mg/kg.

V shed 7 bases, J shed 2 bases, and the junction held 8 bases outside the gene matches. Per the germline V gene, CDR1 is MNHNY and CDR2 is SVGAGI (reference sequence). This CDR3 region has 15 residues. Specimen: CD4+ or CD8+ T cells sorted from blood, collected in a trial of the OX40 agonist ivuxolimab. The TCR originated in an adult with an advanced solid tumor such as melanoma, head and neck, liver or kidney cancer. This chain uses TRBV6-6 with TRBJ2-3; 8 nucleotides match TRBD2. The CDR3 nucleotides are TGTGCCAGCATCCCCCGCGGGAGGATCACAGATACGCAGTATTTT. Encoded protein: CASIPRGRITDTQYF.